This TCR beta chain appears in the sequencing data of a study of cytomegalovirus exposure and HLA in healthy donors. Whole-study results and caveats: For cytomegalovirus status, the classifier reportedly gave diagnoses with high specificity and sensitivity. CMV antigen specificity was confirmed in vitro for three CMV-associated chains.

The germline V gene encodes CDR1 LNHDA and CDR2 SQIVND (reference sequence). V was clipped by 0 bases and J by 0 bases; unmatched bases: 5. The length of the CDR3 is 18 residues. Here immunoSEQ multiplex PCR was the method, and the copy in TCRdb shows in-frame clones only, minus some. The sample comprises over 150,000 clones, roughly 82% of which are singletons, and roughly 13% rests with the top ten. Turning to this clone: Its antigen is unknown.

This TCR was sampled from a woman in her 30s in good health and CMV-seropositive. The specimen was PBMCs. V is TRBV19 and J is TRBJ2-6, with TRBD2 identical over 7 bases. The CDR3: CASSIERAGSSGANVLTF. CDR3 sequence (DNA): TGTGCCAGTAGTATAGAAAGAGCGGGGTCCTCTGGGGCCAACGTCCTGACTTTC.